This is a list of T cell receptor beta chains from one sample in a study of blood T cell repertoires in COVID-19. Method: immunoSEQ multiplex PCR; TCRdb's copy keeps in-frame clones and lacks some. This table holds nearly 400,000 clones, about 90% found once. The sequencing sample was made of PBMCs or T cells enriched from blood (not recorded which). The receptors shown here come from a woman in her 30s who had recovered from COVID-19. Both conserved end residues are part of each CDR3. A D gene is named only where the DNA matches it firmly. Rows give clone size only sometimes, using once, few, many, or a class for an expanded clone.

NA | TRBJ2-7 | TRBD2 | TRBV11-2 | TGTGCCAGCAGCTTAGAACTAGCGGCATCCTACGAGCAGTACTTC | CASSLELAASYEQYF
NA | TRBJ2-1 | TRBD2 | TRBV7-3 | TGTGCCAGCAGCTTAAAGGGCGGGAGGGCCGCCTACAATGAGCAGTTCTTC | CASSLKGGRAAYNEQFF
NA | TRBJ1-5 | NA | TRBV30 | TGTGCCTGGAGTGTTACGGGTTTTAGCAATCAGCCCCAGCATTTT | CAWSVTGFSNQPQHF
few | TRBJ2-7 | NA | TRBV11-3 | TGTGCCAGCAGCTTAGGGGGCCAGTCCTACGAGCAGTACTTC | CASSLGGQSYEQYF
NA | TRBJ1-1 | TRBD1 | TRBV19 | TGTGCCAGTAGTACGACAGGGGGGTTAGGCACTGAAGCTTTCTTT | CASSTTGGLGTEAFF
NA | TRBJ2-5 | TRBD1 | TRBV7-2 | TGTGCCAGCAGCCCCTGGACAGGGAGAGAGACCCAGTACTTC | CASSPWTGRETQYF
NA | TRBJ1-5 | NA | TRBV5-6 | TGTGCCAGCAGCGAGGGCCGGTATAGCAATCAGCCCCAGCATTTT | CASSEGRYSNQPQHF
NA | TRBJ2-3 | TRBD1 | TRBV11-2 | TGTGCCAGCAGCCCCGATTGGACAGGGCCCACTAGCACAGATACGCAGTATTTT | CASSPDWTGPTSTDTQYF
NA | TRBJ1-1 | NA | TRBV2 | TGTGCCAGCAGTAACAGGGCCCTGGTGACTGAAGCTTTCTTT | CASSNRALVTEAFF
NA | TRBJ1-1 | TRBD1 | TRBV19 | TGTGCCAGTAGTATTTCGAGGGGGCGCACTGAAGCTTTCTTT | CASSISRGRTEAFF
NA | TRBJ1-2 | NA | TRBV7-2 | TGTGCCAGCAGCTTAGCGTTTAGGGGGAGTGTCCCTAACTATGGCTACACCTTC | CASSLAFRGSVPNYGYTF
NA | TRBJ1-5 | NA | TRBV7-8 | TGTGCCAGCAGCTTAGTAGGGGGTTATAGCAATCAGCCCCAGCATTTT | CASSLVGGYSNQPQHF
NA | TRBJ2-3 | TRBD2 | TRBV29-1 | TGCAGCGTTGAATCCCCAGTGGGACTAGCGGGAGCTCGCGGAGATACGCAGTATTTT | CSVESPVGLAGARGDTQYF
NA | TRBJ1-2 | NA | TRBV27 | TGTGCCAGCAGTTTATCAGGGGGTGAGGGCTACACCTTC | CASSLSGGEGYTF
NA | TRBJ2-1 | TRBD2 | TRBV3-1/TRBV3-2 | TGTGCCAGCAGCCAAGATGGAGCTTCTAGCGGGAGGTCCTACAATGAGCAGTTCTTC | CASSQDGASSGRSYNEQFF
NA | TRBJ2-3 | NA | TRBV29-1 | TGCAGCGTTGAGGCCGTTTACACAGATACGCAGTATTTT | CSVEAVYTDTQYF
NA | TRBJ1-3 | NA | TRBV5-4 | TGTGCCAGCAGCTTGGCCCCAAACTCTGGAAACACCATATATTTT | CASSLAPNSGNTIYF
NA | TRBJ1-2 | TRBD1 | TRBV9 | TGTGCCAGCAGCGAAATGGACAGGGTAACCTATGGCTACACCTTC | CASSEMDRVTYGYTF
NA | TRBJ1-2 | TRBD1 | TRBV19 | TGTGCCAGTACAACACAGGGGGGCTATGGCTACACCTTC | CASTTQGGYGYTF
NA | TRBJ1-3 | NA | TRBV19 | TGTGCCAGTAGGCCGGGGTCTGGAAACACCATATATTTT | CASRPGSGNTIYF
NA | TRBJ1-3 | NA | TRBV6-2/TRBV6-3 | TGTGCCAGCAGTCCAGGGACTACTTCCCTCCCCTCTGGAAACACCATATATTTT | CASSPGTTSLPSGNTIYF
NA | TRBJ1-1 | NA | TRBV7-9 | TGTGCCAGCAGCATACCCCAGGGAAGGACTGAAGCTTTCTTT | CASSIPQGRTEAFF
NA | TRBJ1-5 | TRBD1 | TRBV2 | TGTGCCAGCAGTACCGACAGGGGAGAATCTTATCCCCAGCATTTT | CASSTDRGESYPQHF
NA | TRBJ2-7 | TRBD1 | TRBV13 | TGTGCCAGCAGCTTAGGGATCGGGACAGCCCGGAAGCAGTACTTC | CASSLGIGTARKQYF
NA | TRBJ1-2 | NA | TRBV6-5 | TGTGCCAGCAGTTACGGGCAGGGGTTTGGTGGCTACACCTTC | CASSYGQGFGGYTF
NA | TRBJ1-2 | NA | TRBV10-3 | TGTGCCATCACCTACCAGGAAGACTATGGCTACACCTTC | CAITYQEDYGYTF
once | TRBJ1-2 | NA | TRBV9 | TGTGCCAGCAGCAGAGTACAGAACTATGGCTACACCTTC | CASSRVQNYGYTF
NA | TRBJ2-1 | NA | TRBV6-5 | TGTGCCAGCACTGCGAGCAGCGGAGGGTACAATGAGCAGTTCTTC | CASTASSGGYNEQFF